This T cell receptor (beta chain) was profiled in a study of T cell repertoires in cytomegalovirus infection. Study details: CMV infection and matching HLA type were both indicated by public TCR beta signatures.

This clonotype was recorded at least ten times. Its antigen is unknown. Study results and caveats: Based on cumulative public TCR beta family frequency, carriers of CMV plus the relevant HLA were identified. The ex vivo response was dominated by HLA-C-restricted CMV-specific TCR beta clonotypes.

TCRdb redid the calling of the reads with MiXCR, one entry per CDR3 protein. The table has about 360,000 distinct CDR3 sequences, 15% to 20% seen once. Looked up from germline, CDR1 is LNHNV and CDR2 is YYDKDF (reference sequence). Trimming cost V 8 bases and J 8 bases; bases outside gene matches: 10. The CDR3 consists of 14 residues. The chain couples TRBV15 to TRBJ2-1, with TRBD2 identical over 9 bases. The sequencing input was PBMCs. The sequence was obtained from a human donor in good health (CMV status not recorded). Some clones in this sample may be carry-over from other donors' samples. This CDR3 reads CATRGGGGADEQFF. The CDR3 nucleotides read TGTGCCACCCGGGGGGGCGGGGGGGCCGATGAGCAGTTCTTC.